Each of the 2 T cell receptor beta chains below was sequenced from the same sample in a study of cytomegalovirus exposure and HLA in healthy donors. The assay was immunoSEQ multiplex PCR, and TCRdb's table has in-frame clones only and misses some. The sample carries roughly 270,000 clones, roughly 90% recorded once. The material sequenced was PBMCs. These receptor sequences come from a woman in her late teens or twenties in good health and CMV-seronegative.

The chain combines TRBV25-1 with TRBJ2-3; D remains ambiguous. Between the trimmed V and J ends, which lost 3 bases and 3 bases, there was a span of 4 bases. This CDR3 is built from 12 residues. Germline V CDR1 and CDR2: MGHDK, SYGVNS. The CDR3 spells CASSDVTDTQYF. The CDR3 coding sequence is TGTGCCAGCAGTGATGTAACAGATACGCAGTATTTT.

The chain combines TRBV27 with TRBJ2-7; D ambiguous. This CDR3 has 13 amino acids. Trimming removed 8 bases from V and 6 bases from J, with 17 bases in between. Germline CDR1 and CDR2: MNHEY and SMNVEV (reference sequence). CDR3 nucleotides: TGTGCCAGCGCCCCCGACCGGCGCGGCGAGCAGTACTTC. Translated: CASAPDRRGEQYF.